The 13 T cell receptor beta chains listed next were all sequenced from one sample in a study of blood T cell repertoires in COVID-19. Sequencing was performed with immunoSEQ multiplex PCR; in TCRdb, only in-frame clones are kept and a portion is missing. The sample has over 200,000 clones; nearly 90% are singletons. What was sequenced was PBMCs or T cells enriched from blood (not recorded which). The receptors derive from a man younger than 45 who had recovered from COVID-19.

The chain carries TRBV13 and TRBJ2-1; TRBD2 aligns across 13 bases. The CDR3 totals 20 residues. The V segment lost 2 bases and the J segment 5 bases; nucleotides outside the gene matches: 15. Germline V lookup: CDR1 PRHDT, CDR2 FYEKMQ (reference sequence). CDR3 in DNA: TGTGCCAGCAGCTTACCGATTTACCTAACTAGCGGGAGGGCCCACAATGAGCAGTTCTTC. It is translated as CASSLPIYLTSGRAHNEQFF. Full variable domain (outside the CDR3, taken from reference TRBV13 and TRBJ2-1): AAGVIQSPRHLIKEKRETATLKCYPIPRHDTVYWYQQGPGQDPQFLISFYEKMQSDKGSIPDRFSAQQFSDYHSELNMSSLELGDSALYFCASSLPIYLTSGRAHNEQFFGPGTRLTVL.

The chain carries TRBV4-1 and TRBJ1-1; D not resolved. CDR3 length: 14 amino acids. Germline V gene lookup returns CDR1 MGHRA and CDR2 YSYEKL. V was trimmed by 0 bases and J by 5 bases, leaving 10 bases between them. CDR3 protein: CASSQDRDRTEAFF. CDR3 in DNA: TGCGCCAGCAGCCAAGATCGGGATCGAACTGAAGCTTTCTTT.

The rearrangement joins TRBV21-1 to TRBJ2-5; the DNA was not compared with TRBD2, the D call given in the table. TRBV21-1 is an annotated pseudogene. There are 15 residues in the CDR3. CDR3 sequence: CASSSSGLTRETQYF. CDR3 DNA sequence: TGTGCCAGCAGCAGTAGCGGGCTTACTAGGGAGACCCAGTACTTC.

The chain carries TRBV5-4 and TRBJ2-1, with D possibly TRBD2 on 6 matching bases. Germline CDR1 and CDR2: SGHNT and YYREEE (reference sequence). Trimming removed 1 base from V and 0 bases from J, with 14 bases in between. The CDR3 sequence is 17 residues long. This CDR3 is CASSLNPAGSSYNEQFF. As DNA, the CDR3 is TGTGCCAGCAGCTTGAACCCGGCGGGGAGCTCCTACAATGAGCAGTTCTTC.

The chain joins TRBV9 to TRBJ2-1; 8 bases fit TRBD2. V was clipped by 3 bases and J by 3 bases; unmatched bases: 8. The CDR3 is made up of 16 amino acids. The germline V gene encodes CDR1 SGDLS and CDR2 YYNGEE. In DNA, the CDR3 is TGTGCCAGCAGCGGGGCCCAGAGCGGGGGCTACAATGAGCAGTTCTTC. Translated, it gives CASSGAQSGGYNEQFF.

The rearrangement links TRBV4-3 to TRBJ1-5; D is undetermined. Trimming took off 0 bases at V and 6 bases at J, with 6 bases between the two ends. CDR3 length equals 13 residues. Germline CDR1 is LGHNA and CDR2 is YSLEER. CDR3 loop: CASSQEEGQPQHF. For the CDR3, the DNA is TGCGCCAGCAGCCAAGAGGAGGGTCAGCCCCAGCATTTT.

This chain connects TRBV11-2 to TRBJ2-7, with 13 positions matching TRBD2. V shed 6 bases, J shed 2 bases, and the junction held 10 bases outside the gene matches. Looked up from germline, CDR1 is SGHAT and CDR2 is FQNNGV. This CDR3 contains 17 residues. The CDR3 region is CASRKLPGTSGTYEQYF. The CDR3, as DNA: TGTGCCAGCAGAAAACTACCCGGGACTAGCGGGACCTACGAGCAGTACTTC.

This clone has a handful of counts. The rearrangement joins TRBV18 to TRBJ2-4; 7 bases map to TRBD2. CDR3 length: 17 amino acids. CDR1 and CDR2 (germline): KGHSH, LQKENI. V lost 8 bases and J lost 1; bases outside the gene matches: 14. DNA for the CDR3: TGTGCCAGCGCGCCTGGGGGGGACTTTTGGGCCAAAAACATTCAGTACTTC. This sequence encodes CASAPGGDFWAKNIQYF.

The chain combines TRBV5-1 with TRBJ1-2; D may be TRBD1 (5 bases). The CDR3 loop spans 17 amino acids. Germline V lookup: CDR1 SGHRS, CDR2 YFSETQ. Trimming took off 7 bases at V and 5 bases at J, with 27 bases between the two ends. Here the CDR3 reads CASAGRDRVSFEYGYTF. CDR3 nucleotide sequence: TGCGCCAGCGCAGGGCGCGACCGGGTCTCCTTCGAGTATGGCTACACCTTC.

This clone was seen a few times. CDR3 in DNA: TGTGCCTGGAGAATTTTGGCGGGAGGGCCGGGGAATGAGCAGTTCTTC. This codes for CAWRILAGGPGNEQFF. This chain connects TRBV30 to TRBJ2-1; 9 positions match TRBD2. Looked up from germline, CDR1 is GTSNPN and CDR2 is SVGIG (reference sequence). Unmatched junction bases numbered 13, after V lost 3 bases and J lost 7 bases. The CDR3 length is 16 residues.

The chain's CDR3 is CSAGSTGADTQYF. CDR3 in DNA: TGCAGCGCAGGGTCAACAGGCGCAGATACGCAGTATTTT. V is TRBV29-1 and J is TRBJ2-3; TRBD1 is a possible D gene (5 bases). The germline CDR1 and CDR2 sequences are SQVTM and ANQGSEA. V gave up 7 bases and J gave up 4 bases, with 15 bases separating them. The CDR3 length is 13 residues.

A single count supports this clone. This chain connects TRBV6-5 to TRBJ2-2, with D possibly being TRBD1 (6 bases). Trimming pared 6 bases from V and 7 bases from J, leaving 18 bases between. The CDR3 is made up of 15 amino acids. Germline V gene data show CDR1 as MNHEY and CDR2 as SVGAGI. The CDR3 bases are TGTGCCAGCAGCCACTTCCTACAGGGTAGCGGGGAGCTGTTTTTT. Translation gives CASSHFLQGSGELFF.

The V call is TRBV18, the J call TRBJ1-3; 7 nucleotides line up with TRBD1. The CDR3 totals 16 residues. The trim removed 2 bases at V and 0 bases at J, leaving 4 bases unmatched. Germline CDR1 is KGHSH and CDR2 is LQKENI. CDR3 DNA sequence: TGTGCCAGCTCACCAAATCAGGGGGGCTCTGGAAACACCATATATTTT. The encoded protein is CASSPNQGGSGNTIYF.